These 24 T cell receptor beta chains share one sample of origin, sequenced in a study of cytomegalovirus exposure and HLA in healthy donors. Primers: 60 Vbeta forward and 13 Jbeta reverse. The protocol was immunoSEQ multiplex PCR, while the TCRdb copy is restricted to in-frame clones and leaves out a portion. The sample has 120,000 or so clones, roughly 80% seen once; the top ten hold 3.6%. The specimen sequenced was PBMCs. These receptors were collected from a middle-aged woman in good health and CMV-seropositive.

The chain is built from TRBV14 and TRBJ1-1, with a weak D call TRBD1 (5 bases). The V end was cut by 1 base, the J end by 4 bases, with 16 bases between. Looked up from germline, CDR1 is SGHDN and CDR2 is FVKESK. The CDR3 extends over 16 amino acids. The CDR3 is CASSQGTYGLPTEAFF. DNA for the CDR3: TGTGCCAGCAGCCAAGGGACATACGGGCTCCCCACTGAAGCTTTCTTT.

CDR3 in DNA: TGTGCCTGGAGTGTAGGGAGCCGGGGCAATCAGCCCCAGCATTTT. Residues: CAWSVGSRGNQPQHF. The V call is TRBV30, the J call TRBJ1-5, with D hard to call. Germline V gene lookup returns CDR1 GTSNPN and CDR2 SVGIG (reference sequence). CDR3 size: 15 residues. V lost 0 bases, J lost 2 bases, and 11 bases lay in between.

Regarding this clone: Distinct nucleotide sequences in the sample also encode this CDR3. The chain uses TRBV2 and TRBJ2-1, with D unclear. CDR3 size: 13 residues. Germline CDR1 and CDR2: SNHLY and FYNNEI. Trimming shortened V by 7 bases and J by 2 bases, and 9 bases separated the two germline ends. The CDR3 bases are TGTGCCAGCAATACAGTGGCCTACAATGAGCAGTTCTTC. Residues: CASNTVAYNEQFF. Full variable domain (remainder filled in from reference TRBV2 and TRBJ2-1): EPEVTQTPSHQVTQMGQEVILRCVPISNHLYFYWYRQILGQKVEFLVSFYNNEISEKSEIFDDQFSVERPDGSNFTLKIRSTKLEDSAMYFCASNTVAYNEQFFGPGTRLTVL.

The genes are TRBV4-1 and TRBJ1-2; no reliable D call. CDR3 length equals 15 residues. The ends were cut back, 2 bases at V and 0 bases at J, with 10 bases in the middle. Germline lookup yields CDR1 MGHRA and CDR2 YSYEKL. The CDR3 DNA is TGCGCCAGCAGCCAAACACCCGGGACTAACTATGGCTACACCTTC. It codes for CASSQTPGTNYGYTF.

This chain links TRBV18 with TRBJ2-5; maybe TRBD1 (6 bases). The CDR3 is made up of 15 amino acids. Germline values: CDR1 KGHSH, CDR2 LQKENI. Trimming removed 5 bases from V and 2 bases from J, with 15 bases in between. This CDR3 is CASSKPEDSQETQYF. The CDR3 bases are TGTGCCAGCTCAAAACCCGAGGACAGTCAAGAGACCCAGTACTTC.

The chain joins TRBV5-6 to TRBJ1-1; TRBD1 agrees at 7 bases. V gave up 2 bases and J gave up 7 bases; unmatched junction bases: 2. The germline V gene has CDR1 SGHDT and CDR2 YYEEEE. The CDR3 consists of 12 residues. The CDR3 is CASSLQGFEAFF. In nucleotides, the CDR3 is TGTGCCAGCAGCTTACAGGGGTTTGAAGCTTTCTTT. The whole variable domain, remainder taken from reference TRBV5-6 and TRBJ1-1, is DAGVTQSPTHLIKTRGQQVTLRCSPKSGHDTVSWYQQALGQGPQFIFQYYEEEERQRGNFPDRFSGHQFPNYSSELNVNALLLGDSALYLCASSLQGFEAFFGQGTRLTVV.

The chain couples TRBV18 to TRBJ1-2, with D possibly matching TRBD1 (6 bases). The CDR3 is 13 residues long. CDR1 and CDR2 from the germline V gene are KGHSH and LQKENI. V was cut by 4 bases and J by 2 bases, with 8 bases left in between. CDR3 region: CASSHRENYGYTF. The CDR3 bases are TGTGCCAGCTCACACAGGGAGAACTATGGCTACACCTTC.

The rearrangement uses TRBV7-2 and TRBJ1-6; TRBD1 might be the D (6 bases). Per the germline V gene, CDR1 is SGHTA and CDR2 is FQGNSA. Between the trimmed V and J ends, which lost 2 bases and 5 bases, there was a span of 13 bases. The CDR3 totals 16 residues. The CDR3: CASSLLAGANNSPLHF. Here the CDR3 DNA reads TGTGCCAGCAGCTTACTCGCAGGGGCCAATAATTCACCCCTCCACTTT.

This sequence joins TRBV7-2 and TRBJ1-3; D might be TRBD1 (5 bases). CDR3 length: 16 residues. Trimming pared 4 bases from V and 0 bases from J, leaving 13 bases between. Germline-derived CDR1 and CDR2 are SGHTA and FQGNSA. The CDR3 DNA is TGTGCCAGCAGCTCCTGGACACGGAGCTCTGGAAACACCATATATTTT. This translates into CASSSWTRSSGNTIYF.

The sample holds one count of this clone. The chain couples TRBV6-5 to TRBJ2-3, with TRBD1 matching over 7 bases. The CDR3 runs 14 residues. The germline CDR1 and CDR2 sequences are MNHEY and SVGAGI. J gave up 4 bases and V 6 bases, and 7 bases lay outside the gene matches. The CDR3 DNA is TGTGCCAGCAGGCGACAGGGTCCCCCAGATACGCAGTATTTT. It encodes CASRRQGPPDTQYF.

The chain has TRBV9 and TRBJ1-2; unclear D gene. In germline, CDR1 is SGDLS, CDR2 YYNGEE. The CDR3 length is 14 residues. Trimming shortened V by 0 bases and J by 0 bases, and 6 bases separated the two germline ends. The CDR3 loop is CASSVVSANYGYTF. In nucleotides, the CDR3 is TGTGCCAGCAGCGTAGTTAGTGCTAACTATGGCTACACCTTC.

The chain combines TRBV6-5 with TRBJ2-7; D not resolved. V was shortened by 3 bases and J by 6 bases, with 12 bases between the two germline ends. Looked up from germline, CDR1 is MNHEY and CDR2 is SVGAGI. This CDR3 contains 13 residues. In DNA, the CDR3 is TGTGCCAGCAGTTATTCGTTCACTGGCGAGCAGTACTTC. As protein: CASSYSFTGEQYF.

The J gene is TRBJ1-2, the V gene TRBV28, with 9 bases that match TRBD1. V trimming: 10 bases; J trimming: 4 bases; junction bases outside the gene matches: 7. The CDR3 loop spans 13 amino acids. Germline assignment: CDR1 MDHEN and CDR2 SYDVKM. This chain's CDR3 is CATPGQGGYGYTF. The DNA for the CDR3 is TGTGCCACCCCGGGACAGGGCGGCTATGGCTACACCTTC.

This chain links TRBV29-1 with TRBJ2-1; a weak D match, TRBD2 (6 bases). Per the germline V gene, CDR1 is SQVTM and CDR2 is ANQGSEA. The CDR3 has 12 residues. V dropped 7 bases and J dropped 0 bases, with 7 bases sitting between them. The CDR3 region has the DNA TGCAGCGGGCGGGGCTCCTACAATGAGCAGTTCTTC. Encoded protein: CSGRGSYNEQFF.

This sequence joins TRBV7-3 and TRBJ2-2; tentatively, D is TRBD2 (5 bases). Trimming removed 5 bases from V and 5 bases from J, with 9 bases in between. The CDR3 contains 13 residues. CDR1 is SGHTA and CDR2 is FQGTGA in the germline V gene. In DNA form, the CDR3 reads TGTGCCAGCAGCCCGTCGGGGACCGGGGAGCTGTTTTTT. This gives the protein CASSPSGTGELFF.

This chain joins TRBV5-4 and TRBJ1-5; possible D gene TRBD1, 6 bases. Trimming stripped 1 base from V and 2 bases from J, with 16 bases between. Per the germline V gene, CDR1 is SGHNT and CDR2 is YYREEE (reference sequence). The CDR3 is 17 residues long. CDR3: CASSLFLTGTGNQPQHF. The CDR3, as DNA: TGTGCCAGCAGCTTGTTTCTAACAGGGACGGGCAATCAGCCCCAGCATTTT.

This chain links TRBV14 with TRBJ1-2; D might be TRBD1 (6 bases). The CDR3 has 13 residues. The germline CDR1 and CDR2 sequences are SGHDN and FVKESK. V was shortened by 0 bases and J by 5 bases, with 7 bases between the two germline ends. This CDR3 reads CASSQDTGYGYTF. The CDR3 DNA is TGTGCCAGCAGCCAAGATACAGGGTATGGCTACACCTTC. The full variable domain, completed using reference TRBV14 and TRBJ1-2, is EAGVTQFPSHSVIEKGQTVTLRCDPISGHDNLYWYRRVMGKEIKFLLHFVKESKQDESGMPNNRFLAERTGGTYSTLKVQPAELEDSGVYFCASSQDTGYGYTFGSGTRLTVV.

CDR3 amino acids: CASSQVQGYEQYF. The CDR3, as DNA: TGCGCCAGCAGCCAGGTGCAGGGCTACGAGCAGTACTTC. The rearrangement links TRBV4-1 to TRBJ2-7, with TRBD1 as a possible D gene (5 bases). The ends were cut back, 3 bases at V and 3 bases at J, with 9 bases in the middle. From germline, CDR1 is MGHRA and CDR2 YSYEKL. The CDR3 loop spans 13 amino acids.

On this clone: One junction end does not reproduce the germline sequence, and a read error may be involved. The gene calls are TRBV28 and TRBJ1-1; 7 bases match TRBD1. Germline CDR1 is MDHEN and CDR2 is SYDVKM. The CDR3 is 14 amino acids. DNA for the CDR3: TGTGTCAGCAGTTTATACAGGGGCCACACTGAAGCTTTCTTT. Its protein product is CVSSLYRGHTEAFF.

The chain joins TRBV6-4 to TRBJ1-6; D is ambiguous. The V end was cut by 5 bases, the J end by 9 bases, with 17 bases between. The germline V gene has CDR1 MRHNA and CDR2 SNTAGT. CDR3 length: 15 residues. The CDR3 here is CASSSESSATSPLHF. CDR3 sequence (DNA): TGTGCCAGCAGTTCTGAGAGCTCCGCCACTTCACCCCTCCACTTT.

CDR3 in DNA: TGTGCCAGCAGTCCAAGACAGGGCTCCTACAATGAGCAGTTCTTC. The encoded protein is CASSPRQGSYNEQFF. V and J are TRBV2 and TRBJ2-1; 7 bases line up with TRBD1. The CDR3 has 15 residues. The V and J ends lost 5 bases and 0 bases, in that order; junction bases with no gene match: 4. Germline CDR1 SNHLY, CDR2 FYNNEI.

This chain joins TRBV5-1 and TRBJ1-1; 10 positions agree with TRBD1. Losses at the gene ends were 3 bases for V and 5 bases for J; bases not matched to a gene: 10. The germline CDR1 and CDR2 sequences are SGHRS and YFSETQ. The CDR3 spans 16 residues. CDR3 in amino acids: CASSYSGTGVGTEAFF. In DNA form, the CDR3 reads TGCGCCAGCAGCTACTCCGGGACAGGGGTCGGAACTGAAGCTTTCTTT.

V and J are TRBV28 and TRBJ2-7; D is perhaps TRBD1 (6 bases). The V end lost 3 bases, the J end lost 0 bases, and 12 bases lay between the germline ends. This CDR3 has 15 amino acids. Germline V gene sequence: CDR1 MDHEN, CDR2 SYDVKM. The CDR3 loop reads CASSLGAVFSYEQYF. As DNA, the CDR3 is TGTGCCAGCAGTTTGGGGGCGGTCTTCTCCTACGAGCAGTACTTC.

This chain joins TRBV6-5 and TRBJ1-2; 8 bases match TRBD1. V gave up 2 bases and J gave up 5 bases; unmatched junction bases: 4. Germline CDR1 reads MNHEY; CDR2 reads SVGAGI. The CDR3 runs 14 residues. The CDR3 is CASSYEYRGYGYTF. CDR3 DNA sequence: TGTGCCAGCAGTTACGAGTACAGGGGGTATGGCTACACCTTC.